This TCR beta chain derives from a study of cytomegalovirus exposure and HLA in healthy donors. Points from the study as a whole: There were approximately 150 TCR beta chains listed as cytomegalovirus-associated. The likely explanation for a cluster of highly shared sequence variants was sequencing artifact.

Comment on this clone: The antigen remains undetermined.

The PCR was carried out with 60 Vbeta primers and 13 Jbeta primers. Some clones are missing from TCRdb's copy, which holds only in-frame ones; the method was immunoSEQ multiplex PCR. The sample includes 87,000 or so clones, approximately 77% of them seen just once. Sequencing was performed on PBMCs. This clonotype was sampled from a woman aged 35 to 49 in good health and CMV-seronegative.

CDR3 residues: CASSPRDFSSPLHF. The CDR3 nucleotides are TGTGCCAGCAGTCCCAGGGATTTCAGTTCACCCCTCCACTTT. The chain has TRBV7-8 and TRBJ1-6; perhaps TRBD1 as D (5 bases). V lost 6 bases and J lost 9, with 15 bases in between. Germline V gene data show CDR1 as SGHVS and CDR2 as FQNEAQ. CDR3 length equals 14 residues.